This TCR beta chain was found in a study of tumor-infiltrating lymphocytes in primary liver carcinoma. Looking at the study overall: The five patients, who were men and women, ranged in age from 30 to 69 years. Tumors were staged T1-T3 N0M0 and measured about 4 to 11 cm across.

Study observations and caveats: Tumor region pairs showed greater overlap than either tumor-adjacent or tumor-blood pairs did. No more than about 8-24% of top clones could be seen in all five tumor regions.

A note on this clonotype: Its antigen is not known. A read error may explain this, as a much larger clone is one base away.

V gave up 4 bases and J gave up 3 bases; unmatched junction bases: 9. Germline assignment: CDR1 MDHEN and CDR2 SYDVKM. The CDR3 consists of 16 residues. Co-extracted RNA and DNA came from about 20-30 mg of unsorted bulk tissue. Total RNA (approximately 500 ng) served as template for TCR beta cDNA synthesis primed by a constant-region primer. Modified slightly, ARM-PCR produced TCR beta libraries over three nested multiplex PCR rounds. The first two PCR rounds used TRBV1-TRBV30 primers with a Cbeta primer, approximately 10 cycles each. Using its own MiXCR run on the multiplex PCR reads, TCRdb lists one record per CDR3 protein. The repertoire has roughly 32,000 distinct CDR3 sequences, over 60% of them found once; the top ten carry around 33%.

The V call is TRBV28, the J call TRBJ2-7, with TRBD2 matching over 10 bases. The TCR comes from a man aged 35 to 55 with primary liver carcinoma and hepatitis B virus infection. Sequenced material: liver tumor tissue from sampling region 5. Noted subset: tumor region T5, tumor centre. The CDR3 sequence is CASSSTTSGYGYEQYF. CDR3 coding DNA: TGTGCCAGCAGTTCCACGACTAGCGGGTACGGCTACGAGCAGTACTTC.